The 18 T cell receptor beta chains below all came from one sample that was sequenced in a study of T cell clones after liver transplantation. Libraries were prepared by immunoSEQ multiplex PCR; TCRdb keeps only in-frame clonotypes and omits some of them. This table holds around 60,000 clones, 65% to 75% found once. This specimen consisted of CD4+ T cells from blood, obtained before liver transplant. The receptors stem from a human donor who received a liver transplant.

This clone was recorded once. V is TRBV11-3 and J is TRBJ2-1; 7 bases line up with TRBD1. This CDR3 contains 14 residues. Germline CDR1 is SGHNT and CDR2 is YENEEA. Unmatched junction bases numbered 3, after V lost 4 bases and J lost 3 bases. CDR3 sequence reads: CASSSRQGYNEQFF. CDR3 nucleotides: TGTGCCAGCAGCTCTCGACAGGGCTACAATGAGCAGTTCTTC.

Regarding this clone: One end of the junction varies from germline; a read error may be responsible. The rearrangement joins TRBV5-6 to TRBJ1-2; D is uncertain. The CDR3 runs to 11 residues. Germline loops: CDR1 SGHDT, CDR2 YYEEEE. For the CDR3, the DNA is TGTGCCAGCAGCTTGTTTGCGGACTTGGCCTTC. Translating gives CASSLFADLAF.

J is TRBJ2-7 and V is TRBV6-5, with 11 bases aligning to TRBD2. With 4 bases clipped from V and 1 base from J, the junction kept 3 bases outside the gene matches. Germline V gives CDR1 MNHEY, CDR2 SVGAGI. The CDR3 runs 15 residues. The CDR3 protein is CASSFSGGASYEQYF. The CDR3, as DNA: TGTGCCAGCAGTTTTAGCGGGGGGGCGTCCTACGAGCAGTACTTC.

The gene calls are TRBV6-6 and TRBJ1-4; D perhaps matches TRBD1 (5 bases). V was pared by 5 bases and J by 4 bases, with 14 bases between. Looked up from germline, CDR1 is MNHNY and CDR2 is SVGAGI (reference sequence). This CDR3 has 15 residues. This CDR3 reads CASSPDAGNNEKLFF. The CDR3 bases are TGTGCCAGCAGTCCCGATGCAGGGAATAATGAAAAACTGTTTTTT.

The J gene is TRBJ2-5, the V gene TRBV7-2; TRBD2 matches at 15 bases. This CDR3 has 16 residues. V shed 5 bases and J 4 bases; nucleotides not matched to a gene: 5. CDR1 SGHTA and CDR2 FQGNSA come from the germline V gene. The CDR3 DNA follows: TGTGCCAGCAGCCTTGGACTAGCGGGGGGGCGAGAGACCCAGTACTTC. The encoded protein is CASSLGLAGGRETQYF.

The chain has TRBV10-3 and TRBJ1-1, with D possibly matching TRBD1 (5 bases). Germline-derived CDR1 and CDR2 are ENHRY and SYGVKD. The CDR3 is 15 amino acids. V was clipped by 2 bases and J by 2 bases, with 12 bases between them. The CDR3 here is CAISEAPTDNTEAFF. CDR3 sequence (DNA): TGTGCCATCAGTGAGGCCCCGACAGACAACACTGAAGCTTTCTTT.

J is TRBJ1-6 and V is TRBV5-4; TRBD1 matches 7 bases. V lost 4 bases and J lost 5; bases outside the gene matches: 3. This CDR3 comprises 14 residues. CDR1 and CDR2 (germline): SGHNT, YYREEE (reference sequence). The CDR3 loop reads CASSLGQNNSPLHF. CDR3 bases: TGTGCCAGCAGCCTGGGACAGAATAATTCACCCCTCCACTTT.

V gene TRBV25-1 combines with J gene TRBJ1-6; 9 bases match TRBD1. The germline V gene has CDR1 MGHDK and CDR2 SYGVNS. J was trimmed by 9 bases and V by 9 bases; bases with no gene match: 6. This CDR3 is built from 13 residues. In DNA form, the CDR3 reads TGTGCCAGTCGGGACAGGGTAACTTCACCCCTCCACTTT. Translated: CASRDRVTSPLHF.

The chain is built from TRBV6-1 and TRBJ1-1, with D possibly matching TRBD1 (5 bases). Germline values: CDR1 MNHNS, CDR2 SASEGT. V was shortened by 2 bases and J by 4 bases, with 11 bases between the two germline ends. The CDR3 runs 14 residues. In DNA, the CDR3 is TGTGCCAGCAGTGAACAGGGATGGGGCACTGAAGCTTTCTTT. This sequence encodes CASSEQGWGTEAFF.

Comments on this clone: This may be a read error: a much more frequent sequence differs by one nucleotide. The rearrangement uses TRBV19 and TRBJ1-1, with 7 positions matching TRBD1. With V trimmed by 3 bases and J by 0 bases, 1 base remained unmatched. The germline V gene has CDR1 LNHDA and CDR2 SQIVND (reference sequence). CDR3 size: 14 residues. The CDR3 here is CASSMGQMNTEAFF. The CDR3 DNA reads TGTGCCAGTAGTATGGGACAGATGAACACTGAAGCTTTCTTT.

The chain employs TRBV7-3 and TRBJ2-5, with D hard to call. With 6 bases removed from V and 5 bases from J, the gap between germline ends came to 13 bases. Germline CDR1 is SGHTA and CDR2 is FQGTGA. CDR3 size: 13 residues. CDR3 DNA: TGTGCCAGCAGTCAAGAAACCCGGGAGACCCAGTACTTC. Its protein product is CASSQETRETQYF.

The chain uses TRBV7-6 and TRBJ1-4; D possibly corresponds to TRBD1 (6 bases). Trimming cost V 1 base and J 4 bases, with 7 bases left between them. Germline CDR1 reads SGHVS; CDR2 reads FNYEAQ. The CDR3 totals 14 residues. The CDR3 region is CASSLGQDNEKLFF. The CDR3 coding sequence is TGTGCCAGCAGCTTAGGACAGGATAATGAAAAACTGTTTTTT.

V is TRBV14 and J is TRBJ1-2; TRBD1 might be the D (6 bases). Germline loops: CDR1 SGHDN, CDR2 FVKESK. V was shortened by 5 bases and J by 8 bases, with 12 bases between the two germline ends. There are 12 residues in the CDR3. The CDR3 sequence is CASSRGRLGYTF. Here the CDR3 DNA reads TGTGCCAGCAGCAGGGGGAGACTCGGCTACACCTTC. Combining the CDR3 with reference TRBV14 and TRBJ1-2 gives the whole variable domain EAGVTQFPSHSVIEKGQTVTLRCDPISGHDNLYWYRRVMGKEIKFLLHFVKESKQDESGMPNNRFLAERTGGTYSTLKVQPAELEDSGVYFCASSRGRLGYTFGSGTRLTVV.

The V gene is TRBV18, the J gene TRBJ1-4; TRBD1 matches 9 bases. V lost 2 bases and J lost 8; bases outside the gene matches: 9. From germline, CDR1 is KGHSH and CDR2 LQKENI. The CDR3 runs to 16 residues. CDR3 coding DNA: TGTGCCAGCTCACCAAACTCCGGGACAGGGAGAGAAAAACTGTTTTTT. Its protein is CASSPNSGTGREKLFF.

This clone was counted only a few times. CDR3 amino acids: CASSLESAGLGNQPQHF. The CDR3 region has the DNA TGTGCCAGCAGCTTAGAGTCGGCAGGGCTGGGAAATCAGCCCCAGCATTTT. The chain employs TRBV7-6 and TRBJ1-5; possibly TRBD1 for D (5 bases). Trimming stripped 1 base from V and 4 bases from J, with 17 bases between. There are 17 residues in the CDR3. CDR1 and CDR2 from the germline V gene are SGHVS and FNYEAQ. Filled out from reference TRBV7-6 and TRBJ1-5, the complete variable domain reads GAGVSQSPRYKVTKRGQDVALRCDPISGHVSLYWYRQALGQGPEFLTYFNYEAQQDKSGLPNDRFSAERPEGSISTLTIQRTEQRDSAMYRCASSLESAGLGNQPQHFGDGTRLSIL.

The chain carries TRBV11-1 and TRBJ1-6; 9 bases map to TRBD1. With 1 base clipped from V and 6 bases from J, the junction kept 4 bases outside the gene matches. The CDR3 extends over 16 amino acids. From germline, CDR1 is SGHAT and CDR2 FQDESV (reference sequence). The CDR3 region is CASSLDAGQGNSPLHF. The CDR3, as DNA: TGTGCCAGCAGCTTAGATGCGGGACAGGGTAATTCACCCCTCCACTTT.

Only a few counts were recorded for this clone. The chain uses TRBV4-1 and TRBJ1-4; 7 bases are shared with TRBD1. The CDR3 contains 17 residues. CDR1 is MGHRA, CDR2 YSYEKL, per germline. Trimming took 1 base from V and 0 from J; bases not matched to a gene: 5. CDR3 sequence: CASSQAQGSATNEKLFF. CDR3 bases: TGCGCCAGCAGCCAAGCACAGGGGTCTGCAACTAATGAAAAACTGTTTTTT.

The chain joins TRBV6-5 to TRBJ1-1; TRBD1 agrees at 10 bases. The V gene end was trimmed by 6 bases and the J gene end by 3 bases; junction bases not matched to a gene: 4. The CDR3 sequence is 14 residues long. Germline values: CDR1 MNHEY, CDR2 SVGAGI. DNA of the CDR3: TGTGCCAGCAGCCCCGGACAGGGGGACACTGAAGCTTTCTTT. This gives the protein CASSPGQGDTEAFF.